This T cell receptor beta chain emerged from a study of T cells in Graves' hyperthyroidism and ophthalmopathy. The investigators amplified TCR beta CDR3 regions from RNA transcripts. The TCR CDR3 was amplified in a first-round RT-PCR using the HTBI primer set. A single record per CDR3 protein comes from TCRdb applying MiXCR to the multiplex PCR reads. The table includes 350,000 to 450,000 distinct CDR3 sequences, over 11% detected once. The germline gives CDR1 SGHVS, CDR2 FQNEAQ. Unmatched junction bases numbered 10, after V lost 5 bases and J lost 13 bases. This CDR3 is built from 14 residues. In this sample, this clonotype turned up many times.

The sequence was obtained from a man aged 50-60 years with Graves' ophthalmopathy. Sequences were obtained from blood. The chain recombines TRBV7-8 with TRBJ2-5; 13 nucleotides match TRBD2. CDR3 sequence reads: CASSPRTSGSRPYF. The CDR3 nucleotides are TGTGCCAGCAGCCCCCGGACTAGCGGGAGTCGTCCGTACTTC.